What follows is one TCR beta chain and its context. Antigen: not known. Using immunoSEQ multiplex PCR, the repertoire was profiled, and TCRdb retains in-frame clones only, with some absent. The table lists about 66,000 clones, about 96% of them singletons. This sample is drawn from a study of siplizumab effects on memory and regulatory T cells. The study, taken as a whole, reports: There appeared to be greater diversity in naive T cells than in memory cells, and naive T cells seemed major contributors to the alloresponse. Alloreactive sequences tracing back to unstimulated CD4+ memory cells fell significantly with siplizumab. No more than a minor fraction of alloreactive clones could be traced back to unstimulated subsets. Where siplizumab was present, mappable alloreactive CD4+ clones averaged around 63% Treg-derived, compared with roughly 30% in controls.

The sequenced material came from naive CD8+ T cells sorted from blood. The sequence came from a human donor in good health.

CDR3 protein: CAEGEGMDTEAFF. CDR3 DNA: TGTGCTGAGGGGGAGGGCATGGATACTGAAGCTTTCTTT. The gene calls are TRBV6-6 and TRBJ1-1, with a weak D call TRBD1 (6 bases). The CDR3 contains 13 residues. The V gene's germline CDR1 is MNHNY and CDR2 SVGAGI (reference sequence).